This is a list of T cell receptor beta chains from one sample in a study of Ad26.COV2.S vaccination and SARS-CoV-2 variants. This table comes from immunoSEQ multiplex PCR, and its TCRdb copy is limited to in-frame clones, with some not included. The table records about 350,000 clones, about 86% of them present only once. The sample consisted of peripheral blood, taken in a trial of Ad26.COV2.S vaccine versus placebo. These receptors were obtained from a person aged 18-65 years who received the Ad26.COV2.S COVID-19 vaccine or a placebo. The CDR3 runs from the conserved cysteine through the conserved F or W. The order of the fields is V gene, D gene, clone size, J gene, CDR3 DNA, CDR3 protein. A D gene is named only where the DNA matches it firmly. A row's size may be missing; if present it is once, few, many or a size class.

>TRBV6-2/TRBV6-3|.|.|TRBJ2-5
TGTGCCAGCAGTCCGCGTCGAGCCCAGTACTTC
CASSPRRAQYF
>TRBV28|.|.|TRBJ1-4
TGTGCCAGCACGGGGGGTGGCTTCTCTGTGCTGTTTTTT
CASTGGGFSVLFF
>TRBV6-2/TRBV6-3|.|once|TRBJ1-1
TGTGCCAGCAGCCACAACATATTAAGGGGAGGCACTGAAGCTTTCTTT
CASSHNILRGGTEAFF
>TRBV5-6|.|.|TRBJ1-1
TGTGCCAGCAGCTTGAAGCCGGGGCTTCCTGAAGCTTTCTTT
CASSLKPGLPEAFF
>TRBV7-9|.|.|TRBJ2-7
TGTGCCAGCAGTTTAATAGGGGGGGACCCCCACGGGCCTGATTACGAGCAGTACTTC
CASSLIGGDPHGPDYEQYF
>TRBV6-6|TRBD1|.|TRBJ1-2
TGTGCCAGCACCCCCCGACAGGGGACCAACTATGGCTACACCTTC
CASTPRQGTNYGYTF
>TRBV6-6|.|.|TRBJ1-4
TGTGCCAGCAGCCCACTCACAGGGCTGCCTAATGAAAAACTGTTTTTT
CASSPLTGLPNEKLFF
>TRBV28|TRBD1|.|TRBJ2-7
TGTGCCAGCAGTACCGCGGACAGGGATTCTGGAGAGCAGTACTTC
CASSTADRDSGEQYF
>TRBV6-5|TRBD2|.|TRBJ2-5
TGTGCCAGCAAACGGACTAGCGGGAGGGGGGAGACCCAGTACTTC
CASKRTSGRGETQYF
>TRBV5-6|.|.|TRBJ2-5
TGTGCCAGCAGCCCTGGGACGGTTCAAGAGACCCAGTACTTC
CASSPGTVQETQYF
>TRBV18|.|.|TRBJ1-5
TGTGCCAGCTCACGGGTGGACAGCTATAGCAATCAGCCCCAGCATTTT
CASSRVDSYSNQPQHF
>TRBV19|.|.|TRBJ2-3
TGTGCCAGTAGTAAGGGGCAGATCATTTATTTT
CASSKGQIIYF
>TRBV19|.|.|TRBJ1-2
TGTGCCAGTAGTATCATTGGTATTGGCGCCGACTATGGCTACACCTTC
CASSIIGIGADYGYTF
>TRBV3-1/TRBV3-2|.|.|TRBJ2-5
TGTGCCAGCAGACCTACGGGGGGCCAGGGGGAGACCCAGTACTTC
CASRPTGGQGETQYF
>TRBV10-3|.|.|TRBJ2-7
TGTGCCATCAGGGTGGTCGGCTCCTACGAGCAGTACTTC
CAIRVVGSYEQYF
>TRBV27|TRBD1|.|TRBJ1-2
TGTGCCAGCAGTCCGTGGGGACAGGAGACCCATGGCTACACCTTC
CASSPWGQETHGYTF
>TRBV6-6|.|.|TRBJ1-6
TGTGCCAGCAGTTCAAATTCACCCCTCCACTTT
CASSSNSPLHF
>TRBV6-6|TRBD1|.|TRBJ2-3
TGTGCCAGCAGCACACCCGGACAGGGATGGGATACGCAGTATTTT
CASSTPGQGWDTQYF
>TRBV2|TRBD1|.|TRBJ2-7
TGTGCCAGCAGGGCACAGGGGCCTATCTCCTACGAGCAGTACTTC
CASRAQGPISYEQYF
>TRBV27|TRBD1|.|TRBJ2-7
TGTGCCAGCAGTTTGACAGGGAGTCGATACGAGCAGTACTTC
CASSLTGSRYEQYF
>TRBV7-6|.|.|TRBJ1-6
TGTGCCAGCAGCGAGCCGGCGGGGGGGGGCTCCTATAATTCACCCCTCCACTTT
CASSEPAGGGSYNSPLHF
>TRBV4-3|.|.|TRBJ1-6
TGCGCCAGCAGCCCGAGGAAGGGGATATCACCCCTCCACTTT
CASSPRKGISPLHF
>TRBV6-2/TRBV6-3|TRBD2|.|TRBJ2-7
TGTGCCAGCAGTTACCCGACTAGCGGGAGCGAAAAGTTTAGCTACGAGCAGTACTTC
CASSYPTSGSEKFSYEQYF
>TRBV27|.|.|TRBJ2-2
TGTGCCAGCAGGGCCTGGTCGAGCACCGGGGAGCTGTTTTTT
CASRAWSSTGELFF
>TRBV28|.|once|TRBJ2-6
TGTGCCAGCAACCCAACAGGGAGCTACTCTGGGGCCAACGTCCTGACTTTC
CASNPTGSYSGANVLTF
>TRBV18|.|.|TRBJ1-1
TGTGCCAGCTCACCTTCCCCCTGGAGGGCATCGGAAACTGAAGCTTTCTTT
CASSPSPWRASETEAFF
>TRBV18|.|.|TRBJ1-3
TGTGCCAGCTCACTAAGTTACCCTGCCTCTGGAAACACCATATATTTT
CASSLSYPASGNTIYF
>TRBV13|TRBD1|once|TRBJ1-1
TGTGCCAGCAGCACCCGGGACAGGGGGCCAGCTACTGAAGCTTTCTTT
CASSTRDRGPATEAFF
>TRBV27|TRBD1|.|TRBJ1-4
TGTGCCAGCAGTTCGGGACAGAATGAAAAACTGTTTTTT
CASSSGQNEKLFF
>TRBV6-5|.|.|TRBJ2-7
.
CASSSSDSSYEQYF
>TRBV11-2|.|.|TRBJ2-5
TGTGCCAGCAGCTTAGATGGAGGATTCCAAGAGACCCAGTACTTC
CASSLDGGFQETQYF
>TRBV5-4|TRBD1|.|TRBJ1-2
TGTGCCAGCAGCTTGGAACCATTCGACAGGGTAATCACCTTC
CASSLEPFDRVITF
>TRBV19|.|.|TRBJ1-1
TGTGCCACATACCTGAACACTGAAGCTTTCTTT
CATYLNTEAFF
>TRBV7-2|TRBD1|.|TRBJ2-7
TGTGCCAGCAGCTTTTCGGGACAGTTGGGATCCTACGAGCAGTACTTC
CASSFSGQLGSYEQYF
>TRBV15|TRBD1|.|TRBJ2-3
TGTGCCACCAGCAGAGGACAGGGGGCCCCAGATACGCAGTATTTT
CATSRGQGAPDTQYF
>TRBV3-1/TRBV3-2|.|.|TRBJ1-3
TGTGCCAGCAGCCAAGTGACGCCAGCCTCTGGAAACACCATATATTTT
CASSQVTPASGNTIYF
>TRBV28|.|.|TRBJ2-2
TGTGCCAGCAGTTTCTCAGGGGCGAACACCGGGGAGCTGTTTTTT
CASSFSGANTGELFF
>TRBV7-2|TRBD2|.|TRBJ2-1
TGTGCCAGCAGCTACCTAGGAGAGCGGGAGGTAATCGATGAGCAGTTCTTC
CASSYLGEREVIDEQFF
>TRBV5-1|.|.|TRBJ2-3
TGCGCCAGCATTCCGAGCTACACGGCAGATACGCAGTATTTT
CASIPSYTADTQYF
>TRBV6-2/TRBV6-3|.|.|TRBJ1-1
TGTGCCAGCAGCGGTTCCCGCGGACACCTGAACACTGAAGCTTTCTTT
CASSGSRGHLNTEAFF
>TRBV10-3|.|few|TRBJ2-5
TGTGCCATCAGTGGAATTGGGCTTTCACAAGAGACCCAGTACTTC
CAISGIGLSQETQYF
>TRBV5-1|TRBD1|few|TRBJ1-6
TGCGCCAGCAGCTATTCGGGACAGAGTAATTCACCCCTCCACTTT
CASSYSGQSNSPLHF
>TRBV9|TRBD2|.|TRBJ2-7
TGTGCCAGCAGCGCTAGCGGGAGGGCCCGCGAGCAGTACTTC
CASSASGRAREQYF
>TRBV6-2/TRBV6-3|TRBD1|.|TRBJ1-1
TGTGCCAGCAGTTGGGCTTACAAGGGGGCGAAGGACACTGAAGCTTTCTTT
CASSWAYKGAKDTEAFF
>TRBV21-1|.|.|TRBJ2-1
TGTGCCAGCAGCAGCCCCATCACCGATCGGGGGTTCTTC
CASSSPITDRGFF
>TRBV9|TRBD2|.|TRBJ2-3
TGTGCCAGCAGCGTCAGACTAGCGGCTAGCACAGATACGCAGTATTTT
CASSVRLAASTDTQYF
>TRBV7-3|TRBD2|.|TRBJ2-1
TGTGCCAGCAGCTTAAGTGCCCCTAGCGGGATGGTGGTTGATCGGCAGTTCTTC
CASSLSAPSGMVVDRQFF
>TRBV7-9|TRBD1|.|TRBJ1-5
TGTGCCAGCAGCCGGGACAGCGCTCCGTCCCAGCATTTT
CASSRDSAPSQHF
>TRBV19|.|.|TRBJ1-1
TGTGCCAGTAGTATAGCAGGGGTTCTCATCCGGTCCACTGAAGCTTTCTTT
CASSIAGVLIRSTEAFF
>TRBV3-1/TRBV3-2|.|.|TRBJ1-4
TGTGCCAGCAGCCGGCCGACAGAGAGGGAAAAACTGTTTTTT
CASSRPTEREKLFF
>TRBV11-2|.|many|TRBJ1-6
TGTGCCAGCAGCGTTCTAGCAAGACAGGCAACTAATTCACCCCTCCACTTT
CASSVLARQATNSPLHF
>TRBV5-1|TRBD1|once|TRBJ1-2
TGCGCCAGCAGCCCGCCTGGTGGGACAGGGGAGAACTATGGCTACACCTTC
CASSPPGGTGENYGYTF
>TRBV5-1|.|.|TRBJ1-2
TGCGCCAGCAGCTGGACAGCGGCTAACTATGGCTACACCTTC
CASSWTAANYGYTF
>TRBV9|.|.|TRBJ2-5
TGTGCCAGCAGCGTAAACCAAGAGACCCAGTACTTC
CASSVNQETQYF
>TRBV5-1|.|.|TRBJ1-1
TGCGCCAGCAGCTTGTCCCCGGGGGTCGGTGAAGCTTTCTTT
CASSLSPGVGEAFF